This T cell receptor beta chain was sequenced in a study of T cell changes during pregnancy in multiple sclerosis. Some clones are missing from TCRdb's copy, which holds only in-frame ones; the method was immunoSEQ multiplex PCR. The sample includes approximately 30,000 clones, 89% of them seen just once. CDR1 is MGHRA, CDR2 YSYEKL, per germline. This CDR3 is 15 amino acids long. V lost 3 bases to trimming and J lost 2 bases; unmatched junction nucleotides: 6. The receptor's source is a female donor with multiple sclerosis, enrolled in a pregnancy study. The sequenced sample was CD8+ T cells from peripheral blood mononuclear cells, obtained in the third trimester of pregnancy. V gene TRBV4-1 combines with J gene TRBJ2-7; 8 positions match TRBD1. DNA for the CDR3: TGCGCCAGCAGCCACAGACAGGGGACGGCCTACGAGCAGTACTTC. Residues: CASSHRQGTAYEQYF.